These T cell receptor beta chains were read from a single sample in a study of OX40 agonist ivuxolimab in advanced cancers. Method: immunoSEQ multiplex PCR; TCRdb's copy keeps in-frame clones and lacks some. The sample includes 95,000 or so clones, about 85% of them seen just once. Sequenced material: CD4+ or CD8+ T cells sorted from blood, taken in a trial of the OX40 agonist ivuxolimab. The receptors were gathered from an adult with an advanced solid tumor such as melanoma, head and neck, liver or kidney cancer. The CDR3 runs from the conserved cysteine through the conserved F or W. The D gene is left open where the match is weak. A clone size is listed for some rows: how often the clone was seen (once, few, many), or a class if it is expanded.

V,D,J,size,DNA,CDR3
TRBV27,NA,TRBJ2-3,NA,TGTGCCAGCAGTTTATCCGAAATCCGCACAGATACGCAGTATTTT,CASSLSEIRTDTQYF
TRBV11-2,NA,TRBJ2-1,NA,TGTGCCAGCAGCCCCTTCAATGAGCAGTTCTTC,CASSPFNEQFF
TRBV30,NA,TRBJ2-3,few,TGTGCCTGGTGCCCGGGGAGCACAGATACGCAGTATTTT,CAWCPGSTDTQYF
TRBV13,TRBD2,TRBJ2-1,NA,TGTGCCAGCAGCAGTCCGGGACTAGCGGGAGGGCCCCGCAATGAGCAGTTCTTC,CASSSPGLAGGPRNEQFF
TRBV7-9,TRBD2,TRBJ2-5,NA,TGTGCCAGCAGCTTAGGTCTAGCGGGAGAGGAGACCCAGTACTTC,CASSLGLAGEETQYF
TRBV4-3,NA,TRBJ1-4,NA,TGCGCCAGCAGCCAGGAAGAGCTGGGCGCCACTAATGAAAAACTGTTTTTT,CASSQEELGATNEKLFF
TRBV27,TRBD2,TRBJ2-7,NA,TGTGCCAGCGGTAGCGGGAGCGGATTAAGCGAGCAGTACTTC,CASGSGSGLSEQYF
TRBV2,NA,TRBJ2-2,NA,TGTGCCAGCAGGCCAAGGGGTACCGACCGGGAGCTGTTTTTT,CASRPRGTDRELFF
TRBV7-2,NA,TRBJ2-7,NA,TGTGCCAGCAGCTTAATGAGGGAGCAGTACTTC,CASSLMREQYF
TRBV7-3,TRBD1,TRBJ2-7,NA,TGTGCCAGCAGGGCCGGGACAGGGGTCGAGCAGTACTTC,CASRAGTGVEQYF
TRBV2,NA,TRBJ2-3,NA,TGTGCCAGCGCGGAAAGCGGATTTAGCACAGATACGCAGTATTTT,CASAESGFSTDTQYF
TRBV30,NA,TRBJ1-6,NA,TGTGCCTGGAGTGTACAACTGACGAGCTCCTATAATTCACCCCTCCACTTT,CAWSVQLTSSYNSPLHF
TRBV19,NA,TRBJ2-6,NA,TGTGCCAGTAGTAGGGGGACTGGGGCCAACGTCCTGACTTTC,CASSRGTGANVLTF
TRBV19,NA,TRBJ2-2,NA,TGTGCCAGTACCCTCCAGGGGGGGGAACCCGGGGAGCTGTTTTTT,CASTLQGGEPGELFF
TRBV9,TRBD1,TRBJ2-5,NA,TGTGCCAGCAGCGTAGCCGAGACAGGGTACCAAGAGACCCAGTACTTC,CASSVAETGYQETQYF
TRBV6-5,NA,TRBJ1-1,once,TGTGCCAGCAGTTACACCACAGCGAACACTGAAGCTTTCTTT,CASSYTTANTEAFF
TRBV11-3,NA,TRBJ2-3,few,TGTGCCAGCAGCCACTCAACGGTGGACAGCTCGGATACGCAGTATTTT,CASSHSTVDSSDTQYF
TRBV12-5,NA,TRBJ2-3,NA,TGTGCTAGTGGTCCACTAGCTTTCTTGAGCACAGATACGCAGTATTTT,CASGPLAFLSTDTQYF
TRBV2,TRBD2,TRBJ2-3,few,TGTGCCAGCACCGGGACTAGCGGCACAGATACGCAGTATTTT,CASTGTSGTDTQYF
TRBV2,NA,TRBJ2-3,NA,TGTGCCAGCAGTGATGTGGGCACAGATACGCAGTATTTT,CASSDVGTDTQYF
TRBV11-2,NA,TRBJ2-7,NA,TGTGCCAGCAGCTCGATCGTAGGTAAGCTCCTACGAGGGCAGTACTTC,CASSSIVGKLLRGQYF
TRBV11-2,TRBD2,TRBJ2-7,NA,TGTGCCAGCAGCTTAATTCCTAGCGGCTCCTACGAGCAGTACTTC,CASSLIPSGSYEQYF
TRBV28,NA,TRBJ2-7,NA,TGTGCCAGCAGTTTATGGAGGAACGAGCAGTACTTC,CASSLWRNEQYF
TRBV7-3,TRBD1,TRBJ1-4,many,TGTGCCAGCAGCTTAGCGATAGGACAGGGACAATCGGTGTTTTTT,CASSLAIGQGQSVFF
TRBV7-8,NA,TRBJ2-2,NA,TGTGCCAGCAGCTGGCCAGGATACTACACCGGGGAGCTGTTTTTT,CASSWPGYYTGELFF
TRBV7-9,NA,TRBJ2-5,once,TGTGCCAGCAGCCGCCCCACGGAGCAAGAGACCCAGTACTTC,CASSRPTEQETQYF
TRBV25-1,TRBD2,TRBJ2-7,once,TGTGCCAGCGCGGGGGGGGCGCCCTACTACGAGCAGTACTTC,CASAGGAPYYEQYF